Reported below is one TCR beta chain. This specimen comes from a study of blood T cell repertoires in COVID-19. On the study more broadly: The origin of the acute and convalescent COVID-19 samples was the United States, Italy and Spain.

In the authors' methods: The assay estimated nucleated cells by amplifying reference gene primers. Here immunoSEQ multiplex PCR was the method, and the copy in TCRdb shows in-frame clones only, minus some. V, J and clone size derive from that table, while D and trimming were established from the DNA sequence. The sample has approximately 80,000 clones; 77% are singletons. V lost 6 bases, J lost 2 bases, and 2 bases stayed unmatched. This CDR3 spans 14 amino acids. CDR1 MNHEY and CDR2 SMNVEV come from the germline V gene (reference sequence). The J gene is TRBJ2-5, the V gene TRBV27; 11 nucleotides match TRBD1. Sequenced: peripheral blood. The clonotype originates from a human donor in a cohort sampled during active COVID-19. The CDR3 region has the DNA TGTGCCAGCAGCAGGGACAGGGGGCAAGAGACCCAGTACTTC. Its protein is CASSRDRGQETQYF.